Below are 5 T cell receptor beta chains sequenced from a single sample in a study of T cell changes during pregnancy in multiple sclerosis. Clones were sequenced by immunoSEQ multiplex PCR, and TCRdb holds only the in-frame ones, with some missing. The sample contains 50,000 to 55,000 clones, 90% to 95% of which appear only once. The sequenced sample was CD4+ T cells from peripheral blood mononuclear cells, obtained after pregnancy. Source of these receptors: a female donor with multiple sclerosis, enrolled in a pregnancy study.

The chain combines TRBV18 with TRBJ2-1; TRBD2 agrees at 11 bases. Germline V gene lookup returns CDR1 KGHSH and CDR2 LQKENI. V shed 0 bases and J 9 bases; nucleotides not matched to a gene: 10. The CDR3 consists of 17 residues. CDR3 sequence (DNA): TGTGCCAGCTCACCACCTAGCGGGAGGGCCTGGTCGCGTGAGCAGTTCTTC. It is translated as CASSPPSGRAWSREQFF. Together with reference TRBV18 and TRBJ2-1, the CDR3 gives the full variable domain: NAGVMQNPRHLVRRRGQEARLRCSPMKGHSHVYWYRQLPEEGLKFMVYLQKENIIDESGMPKERFSAEFPKEGPSILRIQQVVRGDSAAYFCASSPPSGRAWSREQFFGPGTRLTVL.

J is TRBJ2-2 and V is TRBV27; 7 nucleotides line up with TRBD2. This CDR3 has 15 residues. V lost 6 bases to trimming and J lost 4 bases; unmatched junction nucleotides: 8. Germline V gives CDR1 MNHEY, CDR2 SMNVEV (reference sequence). This CDR3 reads CASRSGGSLTGELFF. CDR3 sequence (DNA): TGTGCCAGCAGATCCGGGGGGTCGCTCACCGGGGAGCTGTTTTTT.

The gene calls are TRBV7-2 and TRBJ2-2; 12 bases map to TRBD2. The germline V gene encodes CDR1 SGHTA and CDR2 FQGNSA. V shed 3 bases, J shed 6 bases, and the junction held 2 bases outside the gene matches. The CDR3 runs 15 residues. For the CDR3, the DNA is TGTGCCAGCAGCTTGACTAGCGGGAGAGCCGGGGAGCTGTTTTTT. Translation: CASSLTSGRAGELFF.

The chain carries TRBV19 and TRBJ2-7; 9 nucleotides match TRBD1. J lost 3 bases, V lost 4 bases, and 4 bases had no gene match. Per germline, CDR1 LNHDA and CDR2 SQIVND (reference sequence). CDR3 length: 14 amino acids. CDR3: CASSRRDRVYEQYF. CDR3 nucleotide sequence: TGTGCCAGTAGTAGAAGGGACAGGGTCTACGAGCAGTACTTC.

The V and J genes are TRBV10-2 and TRBJ2-1, with 7 bases fitting TRBD2. With V trimmed by 1 base and J by 2 bases, 5 bases remained unmatched. The CDR3 length is 16 residues. The germline gives CDR1 WSHSY, CDR2 SAAADI. The CDR3 protein is CASSELRTRAYNEQFF. The CDR3 DNA reads TGCGCCAGCAGTGAGTTAAGGACTAGGGCCTACAATGAGCAGTTCTTC.